The 32 T cell receptor beta chains below all came from one sample that was sequenced in a study of T cells after yellow fever vaccination. A single record per CDR3 protein comes from TCRdb applying MiXCR to the 5' RACE reads. The sample lists under 95,000 distinct CDR3 sequences; about 7.2% were seen once. Sequencing used CD8+ T cells sorted from PBMCs, obtained around 10 days after the first yellow fever vaccination. Receptor source: a man between 18 and 35 years old who received the YFV17D yellow fever vaccine.

There are a few counts of this clonotype. V and J are TRBV6-2 or TRBV6-3 and TRBJ2-5; the match to TRBD2 covers 12 bases. Germline CDR1 is MNHEY and CDR2 is SVGEGT. This CDR3 is built from 17 residues. The V gene end was trimmed by 4 bases and the J gene end by 0 bases; junction bases not matched to a gene: 6. The CDR3 loop reads CASSSDGTSGYQETQYF. The CDR3 bases are TGTGCCAGCAGTTCCGACGGGACTAGCGGGTACCAAGAGACCCAGTACTTC.

The sample holds many counts of this clonotype. The gene calls are TRBV2 and TRBJ1-2; 8 bases are a match to TRBD1. Germline loops: CDR1 SNHLY, CDR2 FYNNEI. The CDR3 has 11 residues. The trim removed 10 bases at V and 8 bases at J, leaving 6 bases unmatched. The CDR3 protein is CAIRDRTGYTF. The CDR3 DNA reads TGTGCCATCCGGGACAGGACGGGCTACACCTTC.

This clonotype occurred a few times. V gene TRBV4-1 combines with J gene TRBJ1-4; unclear D gene. V dropped 0 bases and J dropped 7 bases, with 15 bases sitting between them. This CDR3 comprises 16 residues. Germline CDR1 is MGHRA and CDR2 is YSYEKL. CDR3 bases: TGCGCCAGCAGCCAAGAAAAATGGACGGATGGTGAAAAACTGTTTTTT. Protein product: CASSQEKWTDGEKLFF.

This clonotype was counted only a few times. J is TRBJ2-5 and V is TRBV3-1; 8 nucleotides agree with TRBD1. Trimming cost V 2 bases and J 2 bases; bases outside gene matches: 19. CDR3 length equals 20 residues. The germline CDR1 and CDR2 sequences are LGHDT and YNNKEL (reference sequence). CDR3 amino acids: CASSQKVPLLDRVWQETQYF. The CDR3 DNA is TGTGCCAGCAGCCAAAAAGTCCCTTTATTGGACAGGGTTTGGCAAGAGACCCAGTACTTC.

This clonotype was seen ten or more times. CDR3 in DNA: TGTGCCAGCAGCTTGGCGGGGACAGGGTACTCCTACGAGCAGTACGTC. This sequence encodes CASSLAGTGYSYEQYV. This chain uses TRBV5-5 with TRBJ2-7; 9 bases are shared with TRBD1. With V trimmed by 0 bases and J by 0 bases, 4 bases remained unmatched. This CDR3 comprises 16 residues. Per the germline V gene, CDR1 is SGHKS and CDR2 is YYEKEE (reference sequence).

Only a few counts were recorded for this clonotype. This CDR3 is CASSLISGGLADTQYF. For the CDR3, the DNA is TGTGCCAGCAGCTTAATCAGCGGGGGGTTGGCGGATACGCAGTATTTT. V is TRBV7-2 and J is TRBJ2-3; TRBD2 matches at 9 bases. J gave up 6 bases and V 2 bases, and 9 bases lay outside the gene matches. Looked up from germline, CDR1 is SGHTA and CDR2 is FQGNSA. This CDR3 region has 16 residues.

A note on this clonotype: Relative to the germline gene, one junction end is altered; a read error may explain this. The chain has TRBV20-1 and TRBJ2-1, with D unclear. The CDR3 spans 14 residues. Germline V gene sequence: CDR1 DFQATT, CDR2 SNEGSKA (reference sequence). DNA for the CDR3: TGCAGTGCCCTAACCCAAAGCTCCTATAATGAGCAGTTCTTC. Encoded protein: CSALTQSSYNEQFF.

The V gene is TRBV7-2, the J gene TRBJ2-4; D is unresolved. The CDR3 has 14 amino acids. The germline CDR1 and CDR2 sequences are SGHTA and FQGNSA. Trimming took off 3 bases at V and 7 bases at J, with 13 bases between the two ends. The CDR3 sequence is CASSLFLRNNIQYF. Written as DNA, the CDR3 is TGTGCCAGCAGCTTGTTTCTTCGAAATAACATTCAGTACTTC.

This clonotype showed up just a few times. The chain links TRBV6-5 to TRBJ1-1; D call uncertain. CDR1 is MNHEY, CDR2 SVGAGI, per germline. CDR3 size: 14 residues. V lost 4 bases and J 0 bases, leaving 9 bases between the germline ends. The CDR3 loop reads CASSSGGVNTEAFF. CDR3 bases: TGTGCCAGCAGTTCAGGTGGGGTGAACACTGAAGCTTTCTTT.

At least ten counts were recorded for this clonotype. The chain is built from TRBV12-3 or TRBV12-4 and TRBJ1-2, with D hard to call. This CDR3 has 15 residues. The ends were cut back, 4 bases at V and 1 base at J, with 13 bases in the middle. CDR3 region: CASSSSTKYNYGYTF. The CDR3, as DNA: TGTGCCAGCAGTTCCAGTACTAAATATAACTATGGCTACACCTTC.

The table lists this clonotype with many counts. The CDR3 bases are TGTGCCAGCAGTAATAGCAATCAGCCCCAGCATTTT. This codes for CASSNSNQPQHF. J is TRBJ1-5 and V is TRBV27; no reliable D call. Germline V CDR1 and CDR2: MNHEY, SMNVEV (reference sequence). Trimming stripped 5 bases from V and 0 bases from J, with 2 bases between. The CDR3 runs 12 residues.

The chain employs TRBV2 and TRBJ2-5, with TRBD2 matching 10 bases. Germline CDR1 SNHLY, CDR2 FYNNEI. J was trimmed by 2 bases and V by 6 bases; bases with no gene match: 3. The CDR3 contains 14 residues. CDR3 bases: TGTGCCAGCAGACCTAGCGGGGGACAAGAGACCCAGTACTTC. Amino acid sequence: CASRPSGGQETQYF.

This chain joins TRBV27 and TRBJ2-1, with D perhaps matching TRBD2 (5 bases). The germline V and J ends were trimmed by 3 bases and 10 bases, with 13 bases remaining between them. In germline, CDR1 is MNHEY, CDR2 SMNVEV (reference sequence). The CDR3 runs 13 residues. CDR3 DNA: TGTGCCAGCAGTTTCTCCGGGAATACCGAGCAGTTCTTC. Amino acid sequence: CASSFSGNTEQFF.

Ten or more counts support this clonotype. The DNA of the CDR3 is TGTGCCAGCAGCGCCTGGACAGTCCGTTACGAGCAGTACGTC. As protein: CASSAWTVRYEQYV. The chain has TRBV2 and TRBJ2-7; TRBD1 is a possible D gene (6 bases). Trimming removed 6 bases from V and 4 bases from J, with 16 bases in between. Germline V lookup: CDR1 SNHLY, CDR2 FYNNEI. The CDR3 has 14 amino acids.

This clonotype was seen repeatedly, ten times or more. The chain uses TRBV7-9 and TRBJ2-7; tentative D call: TRBD1 (6 bases). The CDR3 is made up of 14 amino acids. The germline gives CDR1 SEHNR, CDR2 FQNEAQ (reference sequence). The V gene lost 3 bases and the J gene lost 2 bases, with 11 bases spanning the gap. In DNA, the CDR3 is TGTGCCAGCAGCTTTACCGGACAGCCCTACGAGCAGTACTTC. Translating it yields CASSFTGQPYEQYF.

This clonotype came up a few times. This rearrangement joins TRBV4-1 to TRBJ1-1; 8 nucleotides line up with TRBD1. Germline V lookup: CDR1 MGHRA, CDR2 YSYEKL. Trimming cost V 4 bases and J 0 bases; bases outside gene matches: 7. The CDR3 sequence is 16 residues long. As DNA, the CDR3 is TGCGCCAGCAGCCGGGGGACAGGCGGCATGAACACTGAAGCTTTCTTT. Translation: CASSRGTGGMNTEAFF.

This clonotype was found many times. The chain joins TRBV7-9 to TRBJ2-7, with D possibly matching TRBD1 (7 bases). V lost 3 bases, J lost 5 bases, and 14 bases lay in between. This CDR3 is 14 amino acids long. Germline lookup yields CDR1 SEHNR and CDR2 FQNEAQ (reference sequence). CDR3 residues: CASSFGQGGHEQYF. CDR3 sequence (DNA): TGTGCCAGCAGCTTCGGTCAGGGGGGACACGAGCAGTACTTC. Full variable domain (remainder filled in from reference TRBV7-9 and TRBJ2-7): DTGVSQNPRHKITKRGQNVTFRCDPISEHNRLYWYRQTLGQGPEFLTYFQNEAQLEKSRLLSDRFSAERPKGSFSTLEIQRTEQGDSAMYLCASSFGQGGHEQYFGPGTRLTVT.

Ten or more counts support this clonotype. V is TRBV15 and J is TRBJ1-1; unclear D gene. This CDR3 is 13 amino acids long. From germline, CDR1 is LNHNV and CDR2 YYDKDF (reference sequence). Trimming shortened V by 1 base and J by 6 bases, and 9 bases separated the two germline ends. CDR3 residues: CATSRATGAEAFF. The CDR3 DNA reads as TGTGCCACCAGCAGAGCGACGGGCGCTGAAGCTTTCTTT.

This clonotype came up many times. As DNA, the CDR3 is TGTGCCAGCAGCTTAGCACGGGGGGGGAATGAGCAGTTCTTC. Encoded protein: CASSLARGGNEQFF. The chain carries TRBV7-3 and TRBJ2-1; TRBD2 agrees at 8 bases. The CDR3 has 14 amino acids. Per germline, CDR1 SGHTA and CDR2 FQGTGA. The ends lost 2 bases at V and 7 bases at J; junction bases unmatched: 4.

This sequence joins TRBV27 and TRBJ2-5; 8 bases align to TRBD1. Germline-derived CDR1 and CDR2 are MNHEY and SMNVEV (reference sequence). The CDR3 is 13 amino acids. Trimming removed 4 bases from V and 6 bases from J; junction bases left unmatched: 4. Here the CDR3 DNA reads TGTGCCAGCAGTTCGGACAGGGTTAAGACCCAGTACTTC. This gives the protein CASSSDRVKTQYF.

The CDR3 region is CSARPGSAEAFF. CDR3 bases: TGCAGTGCTAGGCCAGGAAGCGCTGAAGCTTTCTTT. J is TRBJ1-1 and V is TRBV20-1; D ambiguous. Germline lookup yields CDR1 DFQATT and CDR2 SNEGSKA (reference sequence). V shed 3 bases and J shed 6 bases, with 11 bases lying between them. This CDR3 contains 12 residues.

This clonotype occurred a few times. The V call is TRBV19, the J call TRBJ1-1; no definite D call. CDR1 and CDR2 from the germline V gene are LNHDA and SQIVND (reference sequence). The CDR3 is 11 residues long. V dropped 8 bases and J dropped 1 base, with 5 bases sitting between them. In DNA, the CDR3 is TGTGCCAGTTCTTGGAACACTGAAGCTTTCTTT. It yields the protein CASSWNTEAFF.

V gene TRBV7-6 combines with J gene TRBJ2-3; 9 bases are shared with TRBD2. V trimming: 5 bases; J trimming: 5 bases; junction bases outside the gene matches: 17. Germline CDR1 and CDR2: SGHVS and FNYEAQ. The CDR3 spans 18 residues. The CDR3, as DNA: TGTGCCAGCAGCGGAGCGGGGGGCCCACCCCGCGCTGGAGATACGCAGTATTTT. Translating gives CASSGAGGPPRAGDTQYF. Looking up the rest from reference TRBV7-6 and TRBJ2-3 gives the full variable domain: GAGVSQSPRYKVTKRGQDVALRCDPISGHVSLYWYRQALGQGPEFLTYFNYEAQQDKSGLPNDRFSAERPEGSISTLTIQRTEQRDSAMYRCASSGAGGPPRAGDTQYFGPGTRLTVL.

The V and J genes are TRBV5-1 and TRBJ2-1; tentatively, D is TRBD1 or TRBD2 (5 bases each). The CDR3 length is 13 residues. V dropped 4 bases and J dropped 7 bases, with 12 bases sitting between them. CDR1 SGHRS and CDR2 YFSETQ come from the germline V gene. The CDR3 coding sequence is TGCGCCAGCAGCCTGGGGACGATGAATGAGCAGTTCTTC. Protein product: CASSLGTMNEQFF.

J is TRBJ2-1 and V is TRBV11-3, with 15 nucleotides matching TRBD2. V was pared by 5 bases and J by 8 bases, with 4 bases of the junction left unmatched. From germline, CDR1 is SGHNT and CDR2 YENEEA. CDR3 length equals 15 residues. The CDR3, as DNA: TGTGCCAGCAGCCGGGGACTAGCGGGGGGCCATGAGCAGTTCTTC. This gives the protein CASSRGLAGGHEQFF.

This clonotype has ten or more counts. The chain recombines TRBV19 with TRBJ1-5, with D perhaps TRBD1 (5 bases). Per germline, CDR1 LNHDA and CDR2 SQIVND (reference sequence). Trimming took off 3 bases at V and 2 bases at J, with 11 bases between the two ends. CDR3 length: 15 amino acids. The CDR3 DNA follows: TGTGCCAGTAGTATTGATGGGGGGGGCAATCAGCCCCAGCATTTT. It yields the protein CASSIDGGGNQPQHF.

This clonotype was found many times. The rearrangement uses TRBV4-3 and TRBJ2-3; 10 bases align to TRBD2. The V gene's germline CDR1 is LGHNA and CDR2 YSLEER. The ends lost 0 bases at V and 3 bases at J; junction bases unmatched: 9. CDR3 length: 18 amino acids. The CDR3 loop reads CASSQDTGLAGVTDTQYF. The CDR3 DNA reads TGCGCCAGCAGCCAAGATACCGGCCTAGCGGGGGTGACAGATACGCAGTATTTT.

This clonotype appeared a few times. The chain has TRBV12-3 or TRBV12-4 and TRBJ2-7; D is undetermined. Trimming shortened V by 6 bases and J by 2 bases, and 17 bases separated the two germline ends. CDR3 size: 15 residues. CDR3 loop: CASRPGPQTTYEQYF. Here the CDR3 DNA reads TGTGCCAGCAGGCCCGGGCCCCAAACAACCTACGAGCAGTACTTC.

The J gene is TRBJ1-5, the V gene TRBV29-1; D perhaps matches TRBD1 (5 bases). The CDR3 contains 13 residues. The ends were cut back, 1 base at V and 5 bases at J, with 9 bases in the middle. Germline CDR1 is SQVTM and CDR2 is ANQGSEA. The CDR3 protein is CSVEGEGDQPQHF. CDR3 coding DNA: TGCAGCGTTGAAGGGGAAGGGGATCAGCCCCAGCATTTT. Drawing the rest from reference TRBV29-1 and TRBJ1-5, the complete variable domain is SAVISQKPSRDICQRGTSLTIQCQVDSQVTMMFWYRQQPGQSLTLIATANQGSEATYESGFVIDKFPISRPNLTFSTLTVSNMSPEDSSIYLCSVEGEGDQPQHFGDGTRLSIL.

The chain combines TRBV29-1 with TRBJ2-3; 7 nucleotides agree with TRBD2. Germline CDR1 reads SQVTM; CDR2 reads ANQGSEA. This CDR3 contains 18 residues. V was pared by 3 bases and J by 2 bases, with 17 bases of the junction left unmatched. CDR3 region: CSVDRAGEGYRFTDTQYF. CDR3 nucleotide sequence: TGCAGCGTTGACCGTGCCGGGGAGGGATACCGCTTCACAGATACGCAGTATTTT.

This clonotype was seen only a few times. The CDR3 nucleotides are TGTGCCAGCAGCTTAGGACAACGGGGTTCACCCCTCCACTTT. Translation: CASSLGQRGSPLHF. This chain joins TRBV11-2 and TRBJ1-6, with D unresolved. CDR3 length equals 14 residues. The V end lost 1 base, the J end lost 9 bases, and 10 bases lay between the germline ends. CDR1 is SGHAT, CDR2 FQNNGV, per germline.

This clonotype was detected ten times or more. The rearrangement uses TRBV3-1 and TRBJ2-1; D is possibly TRBD2 (5 bases). Germline lookup yields CDR1 LGHDT and CDR2 YNNKEL (reference sequence). Between the trimmed V and J ends, which lost 1 base and 8 bases, there was a span of 12 bases. The CDR3 loop spans 14 amino acids. In DNA, the CDR3 is TGTGCCAGCAGCCAAGGGGTCTTGGAGGATGAGCAGTTCTTC. Translated: CASSQGVLEDEQFF.